One and the same sample provided the 32 T cell receptor beta chains below, sequenced in a study of shared clonotypes between healthy human individuals. In the naive CD8 group, cells lacked CD45RO and were positively selected for CCR7, so terminally differentiated effector memory CD45RA+ cells were left out. Clones were read by immunoSEQ multiplex PCR, and TCRdb kept only the in-frame ones, dropping some. The repertoire holds around 1.9 million clones, with approximately 94% as singletons. The sample was naive CD8+ T cells from PBMCs. The source is a man aged 18-30 years in good health. Some clones in this sample may be carry-over from other donors' samples.

This clone was seen just once. The CDR3 region has the DNA TGCGCCAGCTTTCACGCGCCCCGAGACTCCGAGTCCGGCTACGAGCAGTACTTC. Amino acid sequence: CASFHAPRDSESGYEQYF. The V call is TRBV5-1, the J call TRBJ2-7; no definite D call. The CDR3 is 18 amino acids. V was pared by 7 bases and J by 3 bases, with 29 bases between. Germline V CDR1 and CDR2: SGHRS, YFSETQ.

A remark on this clone: Different DNA sequences within this sample yield the same CDR3. J is TRBJ2-7 and V is TRBV9, with TRBD1 identical over 7 bases. The CDR3 consists of 14 residues. Germline assignment: CDR1 SGDLS and CDR2 YYNGEE. V was pared by 0 bases and J by 1 base, with 1 base of the junction left unmatched. CDR3 amino acids: CASSVEQGSYEQYF. The CDR3 coding sequence is TGTGCCAGCAGCGTAGAACAGGGGTCCTACGAGCAGTACTTC.

This clone has only a few counts. The chain has TRBV6-5 and TRBJ1-1; perhaps TRBD1 as D (6 bases). There are 14 residues in the CDR3. The ends were cut back, 5 bases at V and 1 base at J, with 11 bases in the middle. CDR1 and CDR2 (germline): MNHEY, SVGAGI. CDR3 coding DNA: TGTGCCAGCAGTCCCACGACAGGGAACACTGAAGCTTTCTTT. Amino acids: CASSPTTGNTEAFF.

J is TRBJ2-2 and V is TRBV2; the D is unclear. Deletions cut 4 bases from V and 5 bases from J, with 5 bases between. The V gene's germline CDR1 is SNHLY and CDR2 FYNNEI. CDR3 length equals 12 residues. The chain's CDR3 is CASSVRTGELFF. The CDR3 DNA is TGTGCCAGCAGTGTGCGTACCGGGGAGCTGTTTTTT.

CDR3 nucleotide sequence: TGCGCCAGCAGCAACGGACTAGCGGGAGGTGTAGATACGCAGTATTTT. As protein: CASSNGLAGGVDTQYF. V and J are TRBV4-1 and TRBJ2-3; TRBD2 agrees at 14 bases. Trimming at V came to 5 bases and at J to 5 bases, leaving 6 bases not matched to a gene. The CDR3 consists of 16 residues. Germline CDR1 is MGHRA and CDR2 is YSYEKL.

The chain joins TRBV5-1 to TRBJ2-7, with 9 bases lining up with TRBD1. The junction had 5 bases not matched to a gene; V was cut back by 0 bases and J by 7 bases. CDR1 and CDR2 (germline): SGHRS, YFSETQ. The CDR3 is made up of 14 amino acids. Here the CDR3 DNA reads TGCGCCAGCAGCTTGGCACAGGGGGCTAAAGAGCAGTACTTC. Its protein product is CASSLAQGAKEQYF.

The rearrangement uses TRBV7-2 and TRBJ2-3; D is unresolved. The CDR3 consists of 14 residues. With 3 bases removed from V and 5 bases from J, the gap between germline ends came to 12 bases. Germline V gives CDR1 SGHTA, CDR2 FQGNSA. The CDR3 protein is CASSFAGLEDTQYF. The CDR3 DNA reads TGTGCCAGCAGCTTCGCCGGGTTGGAAGATACGCAGTATTTT.

The chain has TRBV7-9 and TRBJ2-2; 11 bases match TRBD2. This CDR3 is 15 amino acids long. Per germline, CDR1 SEHNR and CDR2 FQNEAQ (reference sequence). J was trimmed by 12 bases and V by 4 bases; bases with no gene match: 10. CDR3 sequence: CASSSLLAGDLKLFF. In DNA form, the CDR3 reads TGTGCCAGCAGCTCGTTACTAGCGGGAGACCTCAAGCTGTTTTTT. The full variable domain, rest sourced from reference TRBV7-9 and TRBJ2-2, is DTGVSQNPRHKITKRGQNVTFRCDPISEHNRLYWYRQTLGQGPEFLTYFQNEAQLEKSRLLSDRFSAERPKGSFSTLEIQRTEQGDSAMYLCASSSLLAGDLKLFFGEGSRLTVL.

V usage is TRBV9 and J usage is TRBJ1-3; D is unclear. Trimming stripped 2 bases from V and 8 bases from J, with 17 bases between. The CDR3 consists of 15 residues. CDR1 is SGDLS and CDR2 is YYNGEE in the germline V gene. DNA of the CDR3: TGTGCCAGCAGCGTCGAGGGTGTTCAGGTGGACACCATATATTTT. Translating it yields CASSVEGVQVDTIYF.

The chain carries TRBV4-1 and TRBJ2-3; 7 bases fit TRBD1. V shed 4 bases and J 0 bases; nucleotides not matched to a gene: 7. CDR3 size: 16 residues. Germline V gene lookup returns CDR1 MGHRA and CDR2 YSYEKL. The CDR3 protein is CASSLRGTVSTDTQYF. For the CDR3, the DNA is TGCGCCAGCAGCCTCAGGGGGACAGTCAGCACAGATACGCAGTATTTT.

The V gene is TRBV2, the J gene TRBJ2-7, with 9 bases lining up with TRBD1. V gave up 6 bases and J gave up 1 base; unmatched junction bases: 7. The CDR3 spans 15 residues. CDR1 is SNHLY and CDR2 is FYNNEI in the germline V gene. This CDR3 is CASRVDRGISYEQYF. CDR3 sequence (DNA): TGTGCCAGCAGGGTGGACAGGGGAATATCCTACGAGCAGTACTTC. Looking up the rest from reference TRBV2 and TRBJ2-7 gives the full variable domain: EPEVTQTPSHQVTQMGQEVILRCVPISNHLYFYWYRQILGQKVEFLVSFYNNEISEKSEIFDDQFSVERPDGSNFTLKIRSTKLEDSAMYFCASRVDRGISYEQYFGPGTRLTVT.

V gene TRBV7-9 combines with J gene TRBJ2-1; 7 bases are a match to TRBD2. Germline lookup yields CDR1 SEHNR and CDR2 FQNEAQ (reference sequence). This CDR3 region has 13 residues. V trimming: 0 bases; J trimming: 12 bases; junction bases outside the gene matches: 5. CDR3 residues: CASSLAWEGGQFF. CDR3 bases: TGTGCCAGCAGCTTAGCTTGGGAGGGTGGGCAGTTCTTC.

For the CDR3, the DNA is TGTGCCAGCACCTACTCCCTCTCAGGGGGTACTGAAGCTTTCTTT. Translated, it gives CASTYSLSGGTEAFF. The chain uses TRBV28 and TRBJ1-1, with 7 bases identical to TRBD1. With 7 bases clipped from V and 5 bases from J, the junction kept 13 bases outside the gene matches. CDR1 is MDHEN, CDR2 SYDVKM, per germline. This CDR3 comprises 15 residues.

Note on this clone: An end of the junction differs from the germline gene, which may be a read error. For the CDR3, the DNA is TGTGCCAGCAGCCTAGCGGGAGTAAACGACAATGAGCAGTTCTTC. As protein: CASSLAGVNDNEQFF. The chain carries TRBV7-2 and TRBJ2-1, with 10 bases identical to TRBD2. This CDR3 is 15 amino acids long. Germline V gene lookup returns CDR1 SGHTA and CDR2 FQGNSA.

The chain couples TRBV28 to TRBJ2-7; 10 positions match TRBD2. CDR3 size: 18 residues. V shed 5 bases, J shed 0 bases, and the junction held 13 bases outside the gene matches. Looked up from germline, CDR1 is MDHEN and CDR2 is SYDVKM. The DNA of the CDR3 is TGTGCCAGCAGTCACCGACCGGGACTAGCGAAAGGCTCCTACGAGCAGTACTTC. This codes for CASSHRPGLAKGSYEQYF. The whole variable domain, filled in from reference TRBV28 and TRBJ2-7, reads DVKVTQSSRYLVKRTGEKVFLECVQDMDHENMFWYRQDPGLGLRLIYFSYDVKMKEKGDIPEGYSVSREKKERFSLILESASTNQTSMYLCASSHRPGLAKGSYEQYFGPGTRLTVT.

This chain connects TRBV7-8 to TRBJ1-1; 7 bases are shared with TRBD1. The CDR3 spans 16 residues. The germline V gene encodes CDR1 SGHVS and CDR2 FQNEAQ. The V and J ends lost 1 base and 0 bases, in that order; junction bases with no gene match: 5. CDR3: CASSLGGQWMNTEAFF. The CDR3 DNA reads TGTGCCAGCAGCTTAGGGGGACAGTGGATGAACACTGAAGCTTTCTTT.

The rearrangement joins TRBV29-1 to TRBJ2-7; tentative D call: TRBD1 (6 bases). This CDR3 contains 14 residues. Germline-derived CDR1 and CDR2 are SQVTM and ANQGSEA. Trimming shortened V by 4 bases and J by 2 bases, and 15 bases separated the two germline ends. The CDR3, as DNA: TGCAGCGTTGGGAGACAGGCCGATACCTACGAGCAGTACTTC. Amino acid sequence: CSVGRQADTYEQYF.

The chain combines TRBV2 with TRBJ1-5; D uncertain. The germline CDR1 and CDR2 sequences are SNHLY and FYNNEI. V shed 7 bases and J shed 7 bases, with 14 bases lying between them. The length of the CDR3 is 13 residues. The CDR3 sequence is CASTLRVGQPQHF. CDR3 in DNA: TGTGCCAGCACGCTTCGCGTAGGGCAGCCCCAGCATTTT.

The V gene is TRBV2, the J gene TRBJ2-1; the match to TRBD1 covers 7 bases. V shed 10 bases and J 1 base; nucleotides not matched to a gene: 7. The length of the CDR3 is 14 residues. CDR1 and CDR2 from the germline V gene are SNHLY and FYNNEI. The CDR3 loop reads CATLLQGSYNEQFF. The CDR3 region has the DNA TGTGCCACCCTACTACAGGGGTCCTACAATGAGCAGTTCTTC.

The CDR3 sequence is CASSFGGGPYGYTF. The CDR3 DNA is TGTGCCAGCAGCTTCGGAGGGGGGCCCTATGGCTACACCTTC. V usage is TRBV7-2 and J usage is TRBJ1-2, with D possibly TRBD1 on 6 matching bases. The CDR3 spans 14 residues. V gave up 3 bases and J gave up 4 bases, with 12 bases separating them. In germline, CDR1 is SGHTA, CDR2 FQGNSA.

A note on this clone: No DNA is shown, since the ends of the CDR3 on it are uncertain; the CDR3 is the one TCRdb lists. The rearrangement uses TRBV21-1 and TRBJ2-1; the table calls TRBD2, which could not be checked here. TRBV21-1 is a listed pseudogene. A total of 20 residues make up the CDR3, ends included. The CDR3 here is CASSLSYRCGRLAGHNEQFF.

The CDR3 loop reads CASSEQGGYGYTF. The CDR3 nucleotides read TGTGCCAGCAGTGAACAGGGAGGGTATGGCTACACCTTC. The genes are TRBV27 and TRBJ1-2; TRBD1 is a possible D gene (6 bases). The CDR3 has 13 amino acids. Between the trimmed V and J ends, which lost 5 bases and 5 bases, there was a span of 12 bases. Per germline, CDR1 MNHEY and CDR2 SMNVEV (reference sequence).

The chain recombines TRBV19 with TRBJ2-1; a possible D gene is TRBD1 (5 bases). V was cut by 3 bases and J by 5 bases, with 14 bases left in between. The CDR3 runs 15 residues. Germline V CDR1 and CDR2: LNHDA, SQIVND (reference sequence). The CDR3 sequence is CASSISGRANNEQFF. The CDR3 nucleotides read TGTGCCAGTAGTATCTCGGGCAGGGCTAACAATGAGCAGTTCTTC.

V is TRBV5-6 and J is TRBJ2-5, with 7 bases aligning to TRBD2. CDR3 length: 17 residues. The trim removed 2 bases at V and 4 bases at J, leaving 14 bases unmatched. The germline V gene encodes CDR1 SGHDT and CDR2 YYEEEE. The CDR3 sequence: CASSFVRRGVLGETQYF. Here the CDR3 DNA reads TGTGCCAGCAGCTTCGTCCGCCGGGGGGTTTTGGGAGAGACCCAGTACTTC.

V usage is TRBV1 and J usage is TRBJ2-2; the table's D call of TRBD2 was not tested on the DNA. TRBV1 is assigned pseudogene status. The CDR3 is made up of 18 amino acids. The CDR3 spells CTSSQDEGREGDAGELFF. The CDR3 bases are TGCACCAGCAGCCAAGATGAAGGGCGGGAGGGAGACGCCGGGGAGCTGTTTTTT.

The genes are TRBV9 and TRBJ2-2, with D hard to call. The CDR3 runs to 14 residues. Germline values: CDR1 SGDLS, CDR2 YYNGEE. V dropped 3 bases and J dropped 4 bases, with 10 bases sitting between them. This CDR3 is CASSADGLTGELFF. The CDR3 region has the DNA TGTGCCAGCAGCGCGGATGGCCTCACCGGGGAGCTGTTTTTT.

The J gene is TRBJ2-2, the V gene TRBV19; D is uncertain. The CDR3 extends over 15 amino acids. Between the trimmed V and J ends, which lost 3 bases and 5 bases, there was a span of 13 bases. The germline gives CDR1 LNHDA, CDR2 SQIVND (reference sequence). CDR3 coding DNA: TGTGCCAGTAGTATTACGAAAAGAGCGACCGGGGAGCTGTTTTTT. It translates to CASSITKRATGELFF.

The chain has TRBV6-5 and TRBJ2-5; maybe TRBD2 (6 bases). Trimming pared 8 bases from V and 4 bases from J, leaving 17 bases between. Germline CDR1 is MNHEY and CDR2 is SVGAGI. This CDR3 contains 14 residues. This CDR3 is CASRGRGLGETQYF. DNA for the CDR3: TGTGCCAGCCGAGGACGGGGGTTGGGAGAGACCCAGTACTTC.

CDR3 amino acids: CASSLAPTSGNTIYF. The CDR3 bases are TGCGCCAGCAGCTTGGCGCCCACCTCTGGAAACACCATATATTTT. The V call is TRBV5-1, the J call TRBJ1-3; D uncertain. The CDR3 runs to 15 residues. V gave up 0 bases and J gave up 0 bases, with 7 bases separating them. Looked up from germline, CDR1 is SGHRS and CDR2 is YFSETQ.

The chain recombines TRBV11-2 with TRBJ2-7; weak D call: TRBD2 (5 bases). The CDR3 covers 13 residues. With 4 bases removed from V and 3 bases from J, the gap between germline ends came to 10 bases. Germline V gene lookup returns CDR1 SGHAT and CDR2 FQNNGV. CDR3 protein: CASSYGSGYEQYF. Written as DNA, the CDR3 is TGTGCCAGCAGCTATGGGAGTGGCTACGAGCAGTACTTC.

In this sample, this clone turned up once. V is TRBV4-3 and J is TRBJ2-7, with TRBD2 matching over 11 bases. Germline values: CDR1 LGHNA, CDR2 YSLEER. Trimming cost V 4 bases and J 2 bases; bases outside gene matches: 4. The CDR3 has 15 amino acids. DNA for the CDR3: TGCGCCAGCAGCCCCGGGACTAGCGGAACCTACGAGCAGTACTTC. Residues: CASSPGTSGTYEQYF.

In its sample, this clone was seen once. The chain recombines TRBV15 with TRBJ2-5; 7 bases are a match to TRBD2. Germline-derived CDR1 and CDR2 are LNHNV and YYDKDF (reference sequence). The CDR3 totals 15 residues. V lost 0 bases to trimming and J lost 5 bases; unmatched junction nucleotides: 6. The CDR3 DNA is TGTGCCACCAGCAGAGAAGGCACTAGCGTGGAGACCCAGTACTTC. Protein sequence: CATSREGTSVETQYF.